This T cell receptor beta chain was identified in a study of T cell repertoires in cytomegalovirus infection. Study at large: In the study, CMV epitopes included recently identified HLA-C-restricted and well-studied HLA-B-restricted ones. It was the public TCR beta signatures that indicated both CMV infection and matching HLA type. Findings and caveats of the study: HLA-C-restricted, CMV-specific TCR beta clonotypes were dominant ex vivo.

This CDR3 has 17 amino acids. Germline V gene lookup returns CDR1 SGHVS and CDR2 FNYEAQ. V lost 5 bases and J lost 10; bases outside the gene matches: 16. In TCRdb, the reads were re-called with MiXCR into one record per CDR3 protein. The sample lists approximately 730,000 distinct CDR3 sequences; around a third were seen once. The sample holds a few counts of this clonotype. Its antigen is as yet unknown. The source material was cultured PBMCs, sampled from culture after CMV antigen stimulation. This chain links TRBV7-6 with TRBJ1-6; 8 nucleotides align to TRBD1. The TCR comes from a human donor in good health (CMV status not recorded). Some clones in this sample may be carry-over from other donors' samples. CDR3 DNA: TGTGCCAGCAGCCCGCGGACAGGGCAGGATTTCGGGTCACCCCTCCACTTT. Amino acid sequence: CASSPRTGQDFGSPLHF.